These T cell receptor beta chains were read from a single sample in a study of beta chain features in type 1 diabetes. Clones were read by immunoSEQ multiplex PCR, and TCRdb kept only the in-frame ones, dropping some. The sample yields 200,000 to 300,000 clones, under 13% seen once. The sample taken for sequencing was naive CD4+ T cells from blood. Receptors originate from a young man with type 1 diabetes. Each CDR3 is given with its conserved first and last residue. Each record gives: D gene, V gene, J gene, clone size, CDR3 DNA, CDR3 protein. A D gene is named only where the DNA matches it firmly. Expanded clones are given a class, and other clones once, few, many or no size at all.

d_call: .
v_call: TRBV28
j_call: TRBJ2-5
clone_size: .
cdr3_nt: TGTGCCAGCAGTTACAGGGATGTAAAGACCCAGTACTTC
cdr3_aa: CASSYRDVKTQYF

d_call: .
v_call: TRBV11-2
j_call: TRBJ2-5
clone_size: .
cdr3_nt: TGTGCCAGCTTGCAAAGCCGTCAAGAGACCCAGTACTTC
cdr3_aa: CASLQSRQETQYF

d_call: TRBD1
v_call: TRBV28
j_call: TRBJ2-7
clone_size: few
cdr3_nt: TGTGCCAGCAGCTCTGCCGGGACAGGGGGGAGCGTAAACTTC
cdr3_aa: CASSSAGTGGSVNF

d_call: TRBD2
v_call: TRBV5-1
j_call: TRBJ2-5
clone_size: few
cdr3_nt: TGCGCCAGCAGCTTGGCTAGCGGCCTAAGGGAGACCCAGTACTTC
cdr3_aa: CASSLASGLRETQYF

d_call: .
v_call: TRBV7-9
j_call: TRBJ2-7
clone_size: .
cdr3_nt: TGTGCCAGCAGCTTATCCCAGGAGCAGTACTTC
cdr3_aa: CASSLSQEQYF

d_call: .
v_call: TRBV4-3
j_call: TRBJ1-1
clone_size: .
cdr3_nt: TGCGCCAGCAGCCAAGAGTTTACCGGGACTGAAGCTTTCTTT
cdr3_aa: CASSQEFTGTEAFF

d_call: TRBD1
v_call: TRBV19
j_call: TRBJ1-4
clone_size: few
cdr3_nt: TGTGCCAGTAGTTCGGACAGGGGGCGCGGGAGAGAAAAACTGTTTTTT
cdr3_aa: CASSSDRGRGREKLFF

d_call: TRBD1
v_call: TRBV19
j_call: TRBJ2-7
clone_size: .
cdr3_nt: TGTGCCAGTAGTACGGGACAGAGTCCGAGCGAGCAGTACTTC
cdr3_aa: CASSTGQSPSEQYF

d_call: .
v_call: TRBV11-3
j_call: TRBJ1-1
clone_size: few
cdr3_nt: TGTGCCAGCAGCTTAGAAACGGGAACTGAAGCTTTCTTT
cdr3_aa: CASSLETGTEAFF

d_call: .
v_call: TRBV7-2
j_call: TRBJ2-3
clone_size: .
cdr3_nt: TGTGCCAGCAGCCCGCGGGACTCGAGGGAAGATACGCAGTATTTT
cdr3_aa: CASSPRDSREDTQYF

d_call: .
v_call: TRBV5-4
j_call: TRBJ2-1
clone_size: few
cdr3_nt: TGTGCCAGCAGCACCTCTCTAGCGTTTTCGTACAATGAGCAGTTCTTC
cdr3_aa: CASSTSLAFSYNEQFF

d_call: TRBD2
v_call: TRBV5-1
j_call: TRBJ2-5
clone_size: .
cdr3_nt: TGCGCCAGCAGCTTGGCGGGGGGGCCTTCATTAGAGACCCAGTACTTC
cdr3_aa: CASSLAGGPSLETQYF

d_call: .
v_call: TRBV5-1
j_call: TRBJ2-2
clone_size: .
cdr3_nt: TGCGCCAGCAGCTTTACTGGGAACACCGGGGAGCTGTTTTTT
cdr3_aa: CASSFTGNTGELFF

d_call: .
v_call: TRBV9
j_call: TRBJ2-3
clone_size: few
cdr3_nt: TGTGCCAGCAGCGCCTCCGGGGTTAGCACAGATACGCAGTATTTT
cdr3_aa: CASSASGVSTDTQYF

d_call: .
v_call: TRBV14
j_call: TRBJ2-7
clone_size: .
cdr3_nt: TGTGCCAGCAGCCAAAGGGGTGCCTACGAGCAGTACTTC
cdr3_aa: CASSQRGAYEQYF

d_call: .
v_call: TRBV7-3
j_call: TRBJ1-1
clone_size: .
cdr3_nt: TGTGCCAGCAGCACAGGGCAGGGTAAACGGGCTTTCTTT
cdr3_aa: CASSTGQGKRAFF

d_call: TRBD2
v_call: TRBV5-1
j_call: TRBJ2-1
clone_size: few
cdr3_nt: TGCGCCAGCAGCTTACTAGCGGGGTATGAGCAGTTCTTC
cdr3_aa: CASSLLAGYEQFF

d_call: .
v_call: TRBV29-1
j_call: TRBJ1-2
clone_size: .
cdr3_nt: TGCAGCGTTGCCGGGAACTATGGCTACACCTTC
cdr3_aa: CSVAGNYGYTF

d_call: TRBD1
v_call: TRBV4-2
j_call: TRBJ2-3
clone_size: few
cdr3_nt: TGTGCCAGCAGCTATGCGGGACAGGGAACACACACAGATACGCAGTATTTT
cdr3_aa: CASSYAGQGTHTDTQYF

d_call: TRBD1
v_call: TRBV29-1
j_call: TRBJ1-1
clone_size: few
cdr3_nt: TGCAGCGGCAACGGACAGGTGAACACTGAAGCTTTCTTT
cdr3_aa: CSGNGQVNTEAFF

d_call: .
v_call: TRBV25-1
j_call: TRBJ2-3
clone_size: .
cdr3_nt: TGTGCCAGCAGTGGGTTCCGGAGCCAATATTTT
cdr3_aa: CASSGFRSQYF

d_call: TRBD1
v_call: TRBV19
j_call: TRBJ2-7
clone_size: few
cdr3_nt: TGTGCCAGCGGCCGGGACAGGGGTGGCGAGCAGTACTTC
cdr3_aa: CASGRDRGGEQYF

d_call: .
v_call: TRBV7-2
j_call: TRBJ1-5
clone_size: .
cdr3_nt: TGTGCCAGCAGTCGAACAGGGAATAGCAATCAGCCCCAGCATTTT
cdr3_aa: CASSRTGNSNQPQHF

d_call: .
v_call: TRBV4-2
j_call: TRBJ1-5
clone_size: few
cdr3_nt: TGTGCCAGCAGCCAAGCCGCAGGGGTAAGAAGCAATCAGCCCCAGCATTTT
cdr3_aa: CASSQAAGVRSNQPQHF

d_call: TRBD1
v_call: TRBV7-9
j_call: TRBJ2-7
clone_size: few
cdr3_nt: TGTGCCAGTCGGACAGGTCTGGAGCAGTACTTC
cdr3_aa: CASRTGLEQYF

d_call: .
v_call: TRBV14
j_call: TRBJ2-1
clone_size: .
cdr3_nt: TGTGCCAGCAGCCCTAGGACTGCAGGTGAGCAGTTCTTC
cdr3_aa: CASSPRTAGEQFF

d_call: TRBD1
v_call: TRBV6-6
j_call: TRBJ1-6
clone_size: .
cdr3_nt: TGTGCCAGCAGTTTAACAGGGGCTAATTCACCCCTCCACTTT
cdr3_aa: CASSLTGANSPLHF

d_call: TRBD2
v_call: TRBV6-1
j_call: TRBJ2-3
clone_size: few
cdr3_nt: TGTGCCAGCAGACTAGCGGGGGCCTTCACGCAGTATTTT
cdr3_aa: CASRLAGAFTQYF

d_call: TRBD1
v_call: TRBV9
j_call: TRBJ1-2
clone_size: .
cdr3_nt: TGTGCCAGCAGCTCCGGGTGGAGACAGGGTGTTGATGGCTACACCTTC
cdr3_aa: CASSSGWRQGVDGYTF

d_call: TRBD1
v_call: TRBV19
j_call: TRBJ1-5
clone_size: .
cdr3_nt: TGTGCCAGTAGTATGGACCAGGGGGGCAATCAGCCCCAGCATTTT
cdr3_aa: CASSMDQGGNQPQHF

d_call: TRBD1
v_call: TRBV4-2
j_call: TRBJ2-5
clone_size: few
cdr3_nt: TGTGCCAGCAGCCAAGGGGGGGACAGGGCTGAGACCCAGTACTTC
cdr3_aa: CASSQGGDRAETQYF

d_call: TRBD1
v_call: TRBV30
j_call: TRBJ1-2
clone_size: few
cdr3_nt: TGTGCCTGGGCGGACAGGCCCAATAACTATGGCTACACCTTC
cdr3_aa: CAWADRPNNYGYTF

d_call: .
v_call: TRBV29-1
j_call: TRBJ2-2
clone_size: .
cdr3_nt: TGCAGCGTTGAGTGGGGGGACACCGGGGAGCTGTTTTTT
cdr3_aa: CSVEWGDTGELFF

d_call: TRBD1
v_call: TRBV2
j_call: TRBJ2-7
clone_size: .
cdr3_nt: TGTGCCAGCAGGGACAGGGGGGCCTCCTACGAGCAGTACTTC
cdr3_aa: CASRDRGASYEQYF

d_call: .
v_call: TRBV6-5
j_call: TRBJ2-7
clone_size: few
cdr3_nt: TGTGCCAGCAGTTACTCGAGGGCGCAGTCCTACGAGCAGTACTTC
cdr3_aa: CASSYSRAQSYEQYF

d_call: .
v_call: TRBV2
j_call: TRBJ2-4
clone_size: few
cdr3_nt: TGTGCCAGCAGCCTGAGACTAGACGATGACATTCAGTACTTC
cdr3_aa: CASSLRLDDDIQYF

d_call: TRBD1
v_call: TRBV2
j_call: TRBJ1-2
clone_size: few
cdr3_nt: TGTGCCAGCAGTGGGGGCAGGGGGCGTGCGTATGGCTACACCTTC
cdr3_aa: CASSGGRGRAYGYTF

d_call: .
v_call: TRBV6-5
j_call: TRBJ1-2
clone_size: few
cdr3_nt: TGTGCCAGCAGGGACTTTGGACGTGGCTACACCTTC
cdr3_aa: CASRDFGRGYTF

d_call: TRBD1
v_call: TRBV30
j_call: TRBJ1-1
clone_size: .
cdr3_nt: TGTGCCTGGAGGCCCGCCGAGGGGGCTGGCACTGAAGCTTTCTTT
cdr3_aa: CAWRPAEGAGTEAFF

d_call: TRBD1
v_call: TRBV5-1
j_call: TRBJ1-3
clone_size: .
cdr3_nt: TGCGCCAGCAGCTTGGGGAAAGCGGACAGGGTAATCTCTGGAAACACCATATATTTT
cdr3_aa: CASSLGKADRVISGNTIYF

d_call: .
v_call: TRBV5-4
j_call: TRBJ1-1
clone_size: .
cdr3_nt: TGTGCCAGCAGCTTAGACAGGACCAACACTGAAGCTTTCTTT
cdr3_aa: CASSLDRTNTEAFF

d_call: .
v_call: TRBV7-2
j_call: TRBJ2-3
clone_size: few
cdr3_nt: TGTGCCAGCAGCCAGGGTGGCAGCCTCACAGATACGCAGTATTTT
cdr3_aa: CASSQGGSLTDTQYF

d_call: .
v_call: TRBV20-1
j_call: TRBJ2-7
clone_size: few
cdr3_nt: TGCAGTGCAGGGGACTACGAGCAGTACTTC
cdr3_aa: CSAGDYEQYF

d_call: TRBD1
v_call: TRBV18
j_call: TRBJ2-5
clone_size: few
cdr3_nt: TGTGCCAGCTCACCAAACGGACAGAGGACAGGGACCCAGTACTTC
cdr3_aa: CASSPNGQRTGTQYF

d_call: .
v_call: TRBV30
j_call: TRBJ1-2
clone_size: few
cdr3_nt: TGTGCCCACCGTGGGCAGGGAAGGAACTATGGCTACACCTTC
cdr3_aa: CAHRGQGRNYGYTF

d_call: .
v_call: TRBV7-9
j_call: TRBJ2-3
clone_size: few
cdr3_nt: TGTGCCAGCTTGGGCAGGGGCTGGATGAAAGGAGATACGCAGTATTTT
cdr3_aa: CASLGRGWMKGDTQYF

d_call: TRBD1
v_call: TRBV15
j_call: TRBJ2-7
clone_size: .
cdr3_nt: TGTGCCACCAGCAGAGATCGGGGACAGGGGACCGAGCAGTACTTC
cdr3_aa: CATSRDRGQGTEQYF

d_call: TRBD2
v_call: TRBV9
j_call: TRBJ2-5
clone_size: few
cdr3_nt: TGTGCCAGCAGCGTAGGTCCTAGCGGGGGGGGCGAGACCCAGTACTTC
cdr3_aa: CASSVGPSGGGETQYF

d_call: TRBD1
v_call: TRBV9
j_call: TRBJ1-2
clone_size: .
cdr3_nt: TGTGCCAGCAGCCCTGGCGGGACAGCTTCCTTCTATGGCTACACCTTC
cdr3_aa: CASSPGGTASFYGYTF

d_call: .
v_call: TRBV4-1
j_call: TRBJ2-1
clone_size: .
cdr3_nt: TGCGCCAGCAGCCAAGATTGGGGCCTTGAGCAGTTCTTC
cdr3_aa: CASSQDWGLEQFF

d_call: .
v_call: TRBV4-3
j_call: TRBJ2-7
clone_size: .
cdr3_nt: TGCGCCAGCAGCCAAGATCGGCCCGCCGGGACTGTAACCTACGAGCAGTACTTC
cdr3_aa: CASSQDRPAGTVTYEQYF

d_call: .
v_call: TRBV2
j_call: TRBJ2-1
clone_size: few
cdr3_nt: TGTGCCAGCACCCTAGACGGCCGCTCCTACAATGAGCAGTTCTTC
cdr3_aa: CASTLDGRSYNEQFF